These T cell receptor beta chains were read from a single sample in a study of T cell repertoires in cytomegalovirus infection. TCRdb re-derived calls from the reads in MiXCR, one entry per CDR3 protein. The sample lists 680,000 or so distinct CDR3 sequences; roughly 36% were seen once. No antigen has been assigned to these receptors. Here the sequenced sample was cultured PBMCs, taken from culture after CMV antigen stimulation. The source of these receptors is a human donor in good health (CMV status not recorded). Some clones in this sample may be carry-over from other donors' samples. Both conserved end residues are part of each CDR3. D genes are given only for firm matches. Where a row states a size, it is once, few, many or the class of an expanded clone; other rows omit it.

V gene	clone size	J gene	D gene	CDR3 DNA	CDR3 protein
TRBV7-2	-	TRBJ2-3	-	TGTGCCAGCAGCTTAGGGTCGTTCCCAGATACGCAGTATTTT	CASSLGSFPDTQYF
TRBV10-2	-	TRBJ2-7	TRBD2	TGCGCCAGCAGAGAAACTAGCGGGCCCTACGAGCAGTACTTC	CASRETSGPYEQYF
TRBV5-6	-	TRBJ2-3	-	TGTGCCAGCAGCTTATTTCAGCGGGGCACAGATACGCAGTATTTT	CASSLFQRGTDTQYF
TRBV27	few	TRBJ2-7	-	TGTGCCAGCAGTTCCGTAGCCTACGAGCAGTACTTC	CASSSVAYEQYF
TRBV27	-	TRBJ2-2	TRBD2	TGTGCCAGCAGTCCCCGGGGGGTAACCAACACCGGGGAGCTGTTTTTT	CASSPRGVTNTGELFF
TRBV6-1	-	TRBJ1-4	-	TGTGCCAGCAGTGAATTCCAGACCGAGGCTAATGAAAAACTGTTTTTT	CASSEFQTEANEKLFF
TRBV7-2	few	TRBJ2-1	-	TGTGCCAGCAGCTTAGCCGGCAGGGTGAAGAATGAGCAGTTCTTC	CASSLAGRVKNEQFF
TRBV6-2/TRBV6-3	few	TRBJ2-3	TRBD2	TGTGCCAGCAGCCTCGGGGCTAGCGGGAGATACAATACGCAGTATTTT	CASSLGASGRYNTQYF
TRBV12-3/TRBV12-4	few	TRBJ1-2	TRBD1	TGTGCCAGCAGTCTAAAGGCTCGGGGACAGAGGTACTATGGCTACACCTTC	CASSLKARGQRYYGYTF
TRBV7-6	-	TRBJ1-6	-	TGTGCCAGCAGTCAGACAGAGGAGACTTCACCCCTCCACTTT	CASSQTEETSPLHF
TRBV28	few	TRBJ1-2	-	TGTGCCAGCAGTTCGCCCGGGACGGGGGATGGCTACACCTTC	CASSSPGTGDGYTF
TRBV4-3	-	TRBJ2-3	TRBD2	TGCGCCAGCAGCCAACAACTAGCGGGGGGTGGCGATACGCAGTATTTT	CASSQQLAGGGDTQYF
TRBV7-9	few	TRBJ1-2	-	TGTGCCAGCAGCTTATTGGCATCGGGCGGCGGCTACACCTTC	CASSLLASGGGYTF
TRBV7-2	-	TRBJ2-5	-	TGTGCCAGCAGCTTCTGGGAAGAGACCCAGTACTTC	CASSFWEETQYF
TRBV10-3	few	TRBJ2-2	TRBD1	TGTGCCATCAGTCCACAGGGGCCAACCCGACCCACCGGGGAGCTGTTTTTT	CAISPQGPTRPTGELFF
TRBV20-1	-	TRBJ2-7	-	TGCAGTGCTAGAGATCTGGGGCAGGGTCTGTCCTACGAGCAGTACTTC	CSARDLGQGLSYEQYF
TRBV5-1	few	TRBJ2-2	TRBD2	TGCGCCAGCCGGCACGGGACTAGCGGGGAAGCCGCCGGGGAGCTGTTTTTT	CASRHGTSGEAAGELFF
TRBV20-1	-	TRBJ2-3	-	TGCAGTGCTAGAGATATGCTCGGCACAGATACGCAGTATTTT	CSARDMLGTDTQYF
TRBV28	-	TRBJ1-6	-	TGTGCCAGCAGTTTTTCTAACCGCTTTGCTTATTCACCCCTCCACTTT	CASSFSNRFAYSPLHF
TRBV18	-	TRBJ1-5	-	TGTGCCAGCTCACCAGCTTCTCCTGGGAGCAATCAGCCCCAGCATTTT	CASSPASPGSNQPQHF
TRBV5-1	-	TRBJ2-5	-	TGCGCCAGCAGCTTGGGTGATAGCTTTGAGACCCAGTACTTC	CASSLGDSFETQYF
TRBV7-2	many	TRBJ1-5	-	TGTGCCAGCAGCTTAGTGGTCAGGGTGGAGGGGCCCCAGCATTTT	CASSLVVRVEGPQHF
TRBV15	-	TRBJ2-7	TRBD1	TGTGCCACCAGCCCTCAGGGGGCACCATTAACCTACGAGCAGTACTTC	CATSPQGAPLTYEQYF
TRBV5-1	once	TRBJ2-1	TRBD1	TGCGCCAGCAGCTCGGGACAGGGGGCCAATGAGCAGTTCTTC	CASSSGQGANEQFF
TRBV28	-	TRBJ2-1	TRBD2	TGTGCCAGCAGCCAAACTAGCGGGGGCCCCTACAATGAGCAGTTCTTC	CASSQTSGGPYNEQFF
TRBV7-9	-	TRBJ2-7	TRBD1	TGTGCCAGCAGCCCCCCCGGGACAGGGGGTAGCGAGCAGTACTTC	CASSPPGTGGSEQYF
TRBV7-2	many	TRBJ2-3	-	TGTGCCAGCAGCCCTACCTTTGCAGATACGCAGTATTTT	CASSPTFADTQYF
TRBV4-1	-	TRBJ2-7	TRBD1	TGCGCCAGCAGCCAAGAAGGGACAGGGAATAACGAGCAGTACTTC	CASSQEGTGNNEQYF
TRBV6-2/TRBV6-3	-	TRBJ2-2	TRBD2	TGTGCCAGCATGTCGCTAGCGGACACCGGGGAGCTGTTTTTT	CASMSLADTGELFF
TRBV7-1	few	TRBJ1-3	-	TGTGCCAGCCCCGGGGGAAACACCATATATTTT	CASPGGNTIYF
TRBV7-9	-	TRBJ1-3	-	TGTGCCAGCAGCTCAGCAGGGACTCCACTGGGAAACACCATATATTTT	CASSSAGTPLGNTIYF
TRBV7-8	many	TRBJ1-4	-	TGTGCCAGCAGCTTAACGGGAGGTTACTACACTGGACTGTTTTTT	CASSLTGGYYTGLFF
TRBV7-2	-	TRBJ2-6	-	TGTGCCAGCAGCTTAGACAATGGGGCCAACGTCCTGACTTTC	CASSLDNGANVLTF
TRBV14	-	TRBJ1-4	-	TGTGCCAGCAGCCAAAGTCGGGGACGAGAAAAACTGTTTTTT	CASSQSRGREKLFF
TRBV18	many	TRBJ2-1	-	TGTGCCAGCAGCCCGGGCGATGAGCAGTTCTTC	CASSPGDEQFF
TRBV4-1	-	TRBJ2-3	TRBD2	TGCGCCAGCAGCCAACTAGGACTAGCAGTCGATACGCAGTATTTT	CASSQLGLAVDTQYF
TRBV15	-	TRBJ2-3	-	TGTGCCACATCATTCGGCGATACGCAGTATTTT	CATSFGDTQYF
TRBV28	-	TRBJ1-3	TRBD1	TGTGCCAGCGGGACAGTTCTGCGAGGAAACACCATATATTTT	CASGTVLRGNTIYF
TRBV7-2	few	TRBJ1-2	TRBD1	TGTGCCAGCAGCCCCCAGGGGGCGATTAGCTATGGCTACACCTTC	CASSPQGAISYGYTF
TRBV29-1	-	TRBJ2-5	-	TGCAGCGTTGAAGACGGGTCTGACGGCGGGCTAGCGGAGACCCAGTACTTC	CSVEDGSDGGLAETQYF
TRBV4-2	few	TRBJ2-7	-	TGTGCCAGCAGCCAAGAACTTGGGGCCCGGCGTTTCCACGAGCAGTACTTC	CASSQELGARRFHEQYF